This entry is about one T cell receptor (beta chain). Its antigen is currently unknown. It differs at one base from a far larger clone, so likely a read error. The entry originates in a study of regulatory T cells in long-lasting Graves disease. Study-wide context: Persistent Graves' disease required over 5 years of antithyroid drugs and positive TSH receptor antibodies. Findings and limits, study-wide: Peripheral blood alone, not thyroid tissue, underwent study. Patients with persistent disease shared 2,741 public clonotypes, outpacing the approximately 920 shared by new patients.

Germline V gene sequence: CDR1 MGHDK, CDR2 SYGVNS. The CDR3 length is 13 residues. Trimming took 7 bases from V and 4 from J; bases not matched to a gene: 6. The authors built TCR beta libraries using iRepertoire HTBI primers and Arm-PCR of CDR3 regions. TCRdb reprocessed the multiplex PCR reads with MiXCR, giving one entry per CDR3 protein. There are 600,000 to 800,000 distinct CDR3 sequences in the sample; around 30% occur only once, and 35% to 55% lies in the top ten. Time point described: persistent/refractory GD, antithyroid drugs over 5 years with positive TRAb. Generation of the TCR library employed RNA extracted from PBMCs. Patients came through an endocrinology department, and that department was in Xi'an, China.

Sequencing used peripheral blood mononuclear cells (PBMCs), obtained when the disease was refractory, from a patient treated with antithyroid drugs. The chain recombines TRBV25-1 with TRBJ1-2; 7 bases map to TRBD1. The source of this sequence is a female donor with Graves disease. The CDR3 loop reads CASTETGSYGYTF. The CDR3 nucleotides read TGTGCCAGCACCGAGACAGGGAGCTATGGCTACACCTTC.